This T cell receptor beta chain came from a study of T cell repertoires in cytomegalovirus infection (dated by TCRdb to about 2019). About the investigation overall: The peptide stimulations were aimed at well-studied HLA-B-restricted epitopes as well as recently identified HLA-C-restricted CMV epitopes, whose presentation resists viral immunomodulation. Donor HLA type was relevant to the analysis, as public TCR beta signatures indicated carriage of CMV infection together with the matching HLA type. The full study reports these points: The ex vivo response was dominated by HLA-C-restricted CMV-specific TCR beta clonotypes, which also provided the single most frequent clonotype in two of eight donors. In both this cohort and an independent cohort of some 380 donors, the cumulative frequency of public TCR beta family members distinguished carriers of CMV infection plus the relevant HLA type.

The treatment or condition label of this sample denotes: in vitro stimulation with specific CMV peptide epitopes to enrich CMV-specific T cells. Spanning cysteine to valine, the CDR3 consists of 13 amino acids. Just CDR3 DNA is preserved here, 39 bases in frame from base 1. CDR1 and CDR2, per the germline V gene, are SGHAT and FQNNGV. Trimming removed 1 base from V and 5 bases from J, leaving 9 bases between the germline ends. The sequencer was an Illumina HiSeq 1500. TCRdb reanalyzed the raw reads on its own, using fastp at Q25 for trimming and MiXCR for clone calling, and kept in-frame beta chains. Each record represents a unique CDR3 protein, reported with the most common genes and DNA among its rows. The table for this sample lists around 900,000 distinct CDR3 sequences; around 31% of them were counted only once. Of the sample, around 15% falls within the top ten clones. As regards this clonotype: Its binding antigen is unknown. No clone much larger than this one lies a single base away; base qualities are absent.

The TCR originated in a human donor in good health (CMV status not recorded). Some clones in this sample may be carry-over from other donors' samples. Sample: cultured CD8+ T cells from PBMCs, taken from culture after CMV antigen stimulation. The chain couples TRBV11-2 to TRBJ2-7, with the D gene not clear enough to name. In nucleotide form, the sequence is TGTGCCAGCAGCTTAGCCGTGGGAAACGAGCAGTACGTC. It translates as CASSLAVGNEQYV.